The TCR beta chain under discussion was sequenced for a study of T cell responses to AZD1222 COVID-19 vaccine. V was shortened by 6 bases and J by 4 bases, with 19 bases between the two germline ends. Germline V gene lookup returns CDR1 MNHEY and CDR2 SVGAGI. The CDR3 has 15 residues. Assay: immunoSEQ multiplex PCR; the TCRdb copy retains only in-frame clones and omits some. This table holds approximately 200,000 clones, around 90% found once. Points on this clone: As yet, its antigen is unknown.

Study-level points and caveats: Recipients of AZD1222 seropositive at baseline numbered only 6 or 7. It should be noted that donors were predominantly white British and more often female, and clonal diversity was possibly underestimated. Recipients of two AZD1222 doses showed rising Spike-specific TCR breadth and depth. Along spike, vaccine-associated CD4 TCRs were found throughout, with dominance at 160-218 and 743-854.

Specimen: peripheral blood, collected on day 0 of AZD1222 vaccination. The chain carries TRBV6-5 and TRBJ2-7; tentatively, D is TRBD2 (7 bases). The sequence was obtained from an adult in good health. The CDR3 reads CASSTSRGGGYEQYF. In nucleotides, the CDR3 is TGTGCCAGCAGCACCTCTAGGGGGGGCGGGTACGAGCAGTACTTC.